The T cell receptor beta chain under discussion was sequenced for a study of blood T cells in healthy people across ages (dated by TCRdb to the mid-2010s). At the level of the whole study: In model experiments, template switching captured about one uniquely barcoded TCR beta cDNA molecule for every two T cells. Using deep sequencing normalized with unique cDNA molecular identifiers, the study measured how TCR beta repertoire diversity changes with age. The donors were split into four age groups: young (average 16 years), middle-aged (about 40), aged (roughly 65) and long-lived (82). Two additional independent replicas of 1 million unique cDNA reads from the same blood draw were analyzed for two donors (one aged 18 to 30 and one aged 80 or older).

Libraries were constructed by 5' RACE. The run used an Illumina HiSeq 2500. A second PCR of roughly 7 to 11 cycles was run with a J-beta primer mix and a sample-barcoded 5' primer. A template-switch 5' adaptor carrying 12 random nucleotides introduced a unique molecular identifier onto each TCR beta cDNA molecule. Each sample yielded at least 3 million CDR3-containing paired-end reads. First-strand cDNA was synthesized from all RNA with the Mint cDNA synthesis kit, primed by a TRBC-specific oligonucleotide. Following uracil-DNA glycosylase treatment, a first 18-cycle PCR with universal primers M1SS and BC2_uni_R was performed on all cDNA. Concerning the study's data processing: Each sample was normalized by randomly selecting 1 million high-quality reads, each carrying a distinct molecular identifier. Instead of being binned into consensus sequences, reads that shared molecular identifiers were thrown out. CDR3 identification, clonotype clustering and error correction used MiTCR with a Q25 quality threshold and the strictest error-elimination algorithm. A nonparametric unseen species model with Euler transformation was used to estimate a lower bound on total TCR beta diversity. In-frame beta chains were kept once TCRdb had trimmed the public reads at Q25 with fastp and called clones with MiXCR. When rows share a CDR3 protein, they turn into one entry using the most common DNA and genes. These V and J calls rely on TCRdb rather than the paper's analysis. For this sample the table gives approximately 490,000 distinct CDR3 sequences, of which 24% were detected only once. Of the sample, around 10% falls within the top ten clones.

The CDR3 measures 18 amino acids from cysteine to phenylalanine. Only CDR3 DNA is held: 54 bases, read in frame from base 1. CDR1 SGHTA and CDR2 FQGTGA were looked up in the germline V gene. The paper's findings and limits, for the study overall: Donor CMV infection status was unknown, potentially confounding age-related changes in expanded clonotypes. Because profiling used bulk unsorted PBMCs, naive and antigen-experienced compartments could not be compared conclusively. Compared with the aged group, more naive CD4+ T cells, fewer expanded clones and increased TCR diversity were shown by the long-lived group, suggesting age selection. Estimates of total diversity based on one million sequenced T cells were considered lower bounds and underestimates. Observed TCR beta diversity per million T cells fell roughly linearly with age, and a significant reduction was already apparent by age around 44. There was a strong correlation between observed TCR beta diversity and the percentage of naive T cells measured by flow cytometry.

This clonotype was detected a few times. No cognate antigen has been identified for it. The record has no base qualities; no much larger clone is one base away. Donors were under 40 systemically healthy Caucasian individuals from Russia aged 6 to 90 years. Roughly 11 milliliters of peripheral blood were drawn from each donor into EDTA-treated Vacutainer tubes. Ficoll-Paque density-gradient centrifugation was used to isolate PBMCs, with at least 7 million per sample. Trizol reagent was used to extract total RNA from PBMCs, with at least 5.5 micrograms per sample. For every donor, an aliquot of PBMCs went through flow cytometry to measure the percentages of naive CD45RAhigh/CD27high T cells. This sample also appeared in a second study, on T cells of mothers and their children. That second publication adds: Nine systemically healthy Caucasian individuals, comprising three mothers and their six children, were included as donors. cDNA synthesis consumed the entire amount of extracted RNA, loaded at approximately 1.4 ug RNA in each 15 ul reaction. Sample barcodes and 2-4 random nucleotides were added via the M1S primer in the second PCR. Over 9.5 million TCR beta CDR3 reads were obtained for each mother, and millions of reads were obtained for each child. Thymic selection shapes the output of TCR recombination in a similar way in related and unrelated pairs, and inherited differences have a minor effect. Normalized repertoire overlap was always found to be slightly, but never significantly, higher in related mother-child pairs than in unrelated mother-child pairs. No persistent microchimeric T cell clones were detected, at a sensitivity of around 100 clones per million clonotypes. In the study, deep NGS was used to compare the TCR beta repertoires of mothers and children, and features distinguishing related mother-child pairs from unrelated individuals were sought. The mean age was roughly 36 +/- 4 years for the mothers and around 11 +/- 4 years for the children. After adapters were ligated using NEBNext reagents, the libraries underwent 100+100 nt paired-end sequencing on an Illumina HiSeq 2000. Mother and child libraries were prepared a month apart and sequenced in separate runs to prevent cross-contamination. For each donor, between about 450,000 and 2,300,000 distinct TCR beta clonotypes were identified. Naive TCR beta clonotypes were estimated from low-frequency clonotypes matched to each donor's FACS-determined naive share, without sorting.

The sample comprised blood. Recombination connected TRBV7-3 to TRBJ2-5; TRBD2 agrees with 10 junctional bases. The J call is uncertain, as TRBJ2-1 better fits the DNA end. This sequence originates from a boy aged 5-17 years in good health. DNA sequence: TGTGCCAGCAGCTTAAGAGCTGGGTCGAGCGGGAGGGGGAATGAGCAGTTCTTC. It specifies CASSLRAGSSGRGNEQFF.